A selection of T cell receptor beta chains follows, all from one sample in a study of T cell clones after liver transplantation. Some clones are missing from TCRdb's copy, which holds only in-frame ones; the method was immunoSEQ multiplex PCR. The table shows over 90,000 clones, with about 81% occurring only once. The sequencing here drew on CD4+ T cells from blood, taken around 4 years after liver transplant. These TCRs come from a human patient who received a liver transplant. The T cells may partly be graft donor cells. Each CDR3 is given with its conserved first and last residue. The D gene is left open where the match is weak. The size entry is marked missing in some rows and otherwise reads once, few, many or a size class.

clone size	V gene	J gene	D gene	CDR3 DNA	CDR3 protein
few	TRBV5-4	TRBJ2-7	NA	TGTGCCCGCCAGCCTACGAACCAGGGGTCGCGCAACTACGAGCAGTACTTC	CARQPTNQGSRNYEQYF
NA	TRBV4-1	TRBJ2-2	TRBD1	TGCGCCAGCAGCCAAGTCGCGGGACAGGTGGGCGGGGAGCTGTTTTTT	CASSQVAGQVGGELFF
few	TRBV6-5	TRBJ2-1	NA	TGTGCCAGCAGTTACGGACAAGATTGGAATGAGCAGTTCTTC	CASSYGQDWNEQFF
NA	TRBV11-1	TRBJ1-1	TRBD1	TGTGCCAGCAGACCCGGGACAGGAAAACTGATTGAAGCTTTCTTT	CASRPGTGKLIEAFF
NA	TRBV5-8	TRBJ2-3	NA	TGTGCCAGCATCAAAGGTCGGGGACCACTTACAGATACGCAGTATTTT	CASIKGRGPLTDTQYF
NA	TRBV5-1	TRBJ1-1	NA	TGCGCCAGCAGCTTGGGACACTCTATGAACACTGAAGCTTTCTTT	CASSLGHSMNTEAFF
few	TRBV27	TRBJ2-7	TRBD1	TGTGCCAGCAGTACTCTAACGTGGGGACAGGCTTCCTACGAGCAGTACTTC	CASSTLTWGQASYEQYF
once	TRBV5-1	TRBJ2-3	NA	TGCGCCAGCAGCTTGGCGGGCAGTAGCACAGATACGCAGTATTTT	CASSLAGSSTDTQYF
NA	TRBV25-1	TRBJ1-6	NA	TGTGCCAGCAGTGAATATCGCGGAGCTCCTAGTAATTCACCCCTCCACTTT	CASSEYRGAPSNSPLHF
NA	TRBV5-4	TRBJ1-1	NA	TGTGCCAGCAGCTTGTATGCAGCTACTGTCAACACTGAAGCTTTCTTT	CASSLYAATVNTEAFF
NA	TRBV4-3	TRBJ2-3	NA	TGCGCCAGCAGCCAAGACGCCCGTAACACAGATACGCAGTATTTT	CASSQDARNTDTQYF
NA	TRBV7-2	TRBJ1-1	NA	TGTGCCAGCAGCTTGGCCAGATTGAACACTGAAGCTTTCTTT	CASSLARLNTEAFF
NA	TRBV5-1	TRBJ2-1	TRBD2	TGCGCCAGCAGCTTGGGACTAGCGGGGTACAATGAGCAGTTCTTC	CASSLGLAGYNEQFF
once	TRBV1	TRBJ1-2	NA	TGCACCAGCAGCCAAGATACCTATAAAATCCGGGACAGGGGGCTTGATGGCTACACCTTC	CTSSQDTYKIRDRGLDGYTF
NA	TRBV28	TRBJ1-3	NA	TGTGCCAGCAGCAACCTAGGCATAGGAAACACCATATATTTT	CASSNLGIGNTIYF
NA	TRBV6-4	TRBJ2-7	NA	TGTGCCAGCAGTACCCGGGACATCTCTACCCTCTTC	CASSTRDISTLF
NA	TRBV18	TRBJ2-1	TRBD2	TGTGCCAGCTCACCACCCGGGACTAGCGGGGGGGACGCTGAGCAGTTCTTC	CASSPPGTSGGDAEQFF
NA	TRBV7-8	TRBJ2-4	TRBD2	TGTGCCAGCAGCTCGGGCGGGGGGGCTAGAAACATTCAGTACTTC	CASSSGGGARNIQYF
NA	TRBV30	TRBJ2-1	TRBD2	TGTGCCTGGAGTATGACTAGCGGGAAATTCGATGAGCAGTTCTTC	CAWSMTSGKFDEQFF
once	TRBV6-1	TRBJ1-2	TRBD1	TGTGCCAGCACTAAAGACAGGGGTTACGGCTACACCTTC	CASTKDRGYGYTF
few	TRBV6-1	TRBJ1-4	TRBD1	TGTGCCAGCAGGAGACAGGGGAATGAAAAACTGTTTTTT	CASRRQGNEKLFF
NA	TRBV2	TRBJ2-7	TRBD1	TGTGCCAGCAGGGGGACAGGGCCTTCGGAGCAGTACTTC	CASRGTGPSEQYF
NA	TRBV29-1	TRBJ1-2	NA	TGCAGCGTGGGGGGTGGTGGTGGCTACACCTTC	CSVGGGGGYTF
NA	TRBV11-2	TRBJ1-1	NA	TGTGCCAGCAGCCCGGGGGAGGGCCACCGGTACAACACTGAAGCTTTCTTT	CASSPGEGHRYNTEAFF
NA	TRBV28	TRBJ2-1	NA	TGTGCCAGCTGGGGAGGGGGAGAAAGGGTTGGTCGGTTCTTC	CASWGGGERVGRFF
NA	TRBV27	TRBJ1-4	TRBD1	TGTGCCACCCGGACAGGGGGAAATGAAAAACTGTTTTTT	CATRTGGNEKLFF
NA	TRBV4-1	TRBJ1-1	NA	TGCGCCAGCAGTTGGCAGCCGAACACTGAAGCTTTCTTT	CASSWQPNTEAFF
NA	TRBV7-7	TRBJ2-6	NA	TGTGCCAGCAGCCCATTGATGTCTGTCGACAACGTCCTGACTTTC	CASSPLMSVDNVLTF
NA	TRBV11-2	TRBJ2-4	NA	TGTGCCAGCAGCTTATTTAATAGCGCCCCGAAAAACATTCAGTACTTC	CASSLFNSAPKNIQYF
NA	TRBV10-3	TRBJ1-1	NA	TGTGCCATCAGGGAAATAGGGGAAGCTTTCTTT	CAIREIGEAFF
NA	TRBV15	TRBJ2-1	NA	TGTGCCACCAGCAGAGATCCCAGGATTGATCGGTTCTTC	CATSRDPRIDRFF
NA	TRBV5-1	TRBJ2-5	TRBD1	TGCGCCAGCAGCCCCCGACAGGGACGGGAGACCCAGTACTTC	CASSPRQGRETQYF
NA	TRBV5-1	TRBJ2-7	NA	TGCGCCAGCAGCTTGGCTGGGTCCTCCTACGAGCAGTACTTC	CASSLAGSSYEQYF
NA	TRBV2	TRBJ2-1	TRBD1	TGTGCCAGCTCGCTTAACAGGGGGGACAATGAGCAGTTCTTC	CASSLNRGDNEQFF
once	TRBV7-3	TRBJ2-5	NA	TGTGCCAGCAGCCGGGGGGCCCAAGAGACCCAGTACTTC	CASSRGAQETQYF
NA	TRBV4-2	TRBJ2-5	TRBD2	TGTGCCAGCAGCCAAGGGGCTAGCGGTTGGGAGACCCAGTACTTC	CASSQGASGWETQYF
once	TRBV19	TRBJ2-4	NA	TGTGCCAGTAGTTACCAAGGCGGCTACTCAAACATTCAGTACTTC	CASSYQGGYSNIQYF
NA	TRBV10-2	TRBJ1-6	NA	TGCGCCAGCAGTGAAGGAGTAAATTCACCCCTCCACTTT	CASSEGVNSPLHF
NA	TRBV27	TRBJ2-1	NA	TGTGCCAGCAGTTTATTGCCAGGGGTTGTTAAGTTCTTC	CASSLLPGVVKFF
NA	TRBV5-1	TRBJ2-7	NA	TGCGCCAGCAGCTTGGGTCAGTACGAGCAGTACTTC	CASSLGQYEQYF
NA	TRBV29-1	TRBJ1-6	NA	TGCAGCGTAGGCGCGGCAGCAAATTCACCCCTCCACTTT	CSVGAAANSPLHF
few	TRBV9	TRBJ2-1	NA	TGTGCCAGCAGCGTAGATGACTCCTACAATGAGCAGTTCTTC	CASSVDDSYNEQFF
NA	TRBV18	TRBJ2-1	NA	TGTGCCAGCTCACGGGTAGCCGTGGGGCCCTACAATGAGCAGTTCTTC	CASSRVAVGPYNEQFF
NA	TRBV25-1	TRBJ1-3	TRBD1	TGTGCCAGCAGTAAGACAGGGGCTGGAAACACCATATATTTT	CASSKTGAGNTIYF
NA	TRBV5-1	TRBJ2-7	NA	TGCGCCAGCAGCTCAATGGACGGATCCTACGAGCAGTACTTC	CASSSMDGSYEQYF
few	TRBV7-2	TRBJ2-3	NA	TGTGCCAGCAGCTTAGTAGCGGAGCGGACGCAGTATTTT	CASSLVAERTQYF
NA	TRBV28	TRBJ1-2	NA	TGTGCCAGCAGTTCTGACAGCTATGGCTACACCTTC	CASSSDSYGYTF
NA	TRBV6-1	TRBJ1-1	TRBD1	TGTGCCAGCAGTGATCTCGGACAGGGGGCTGCTGAAGCTTTCTTT	CASSDLGQGAAEAFF
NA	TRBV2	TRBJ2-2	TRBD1	TGTGCCAGCAGGGGGACAGTCGCGGCAGGGGAGCTGTTTTTT	CASRGTVAAGELFF
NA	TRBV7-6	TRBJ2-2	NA	TGTGCCAGCAGCTTAGCCGCTAGTTCCACCGGGGAGCTGTTTTTT	CASSLAASSTGELFF
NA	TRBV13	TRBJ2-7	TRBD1	TGTGCCAGCGCTCGGGACAGGGACGGAGAGCAGTACTTC	CASARDRDGEQYF
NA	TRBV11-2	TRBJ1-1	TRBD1	TGTGCCAGCAGACAACAGGGGGCGGTCGTAAGTGAAGCTTTCTTT	CASRQQGAVVSEAFF
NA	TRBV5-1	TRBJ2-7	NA	TGCGCCAGCGGAAAGGACAGTTCTACCTACGAGCAGTACTTC	CASGKDSSTYEQYF
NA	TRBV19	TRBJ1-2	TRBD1	TGTGCCAGTAGTATAGTACAGGGGCTTAACTATGGCTACACCTTC	CASSIVQGLNYGYTF
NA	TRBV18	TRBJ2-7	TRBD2	TGTGCCAGCTCACCATTACGACTAGCGGGACCCCTCTCCTACGAGCAGTACTTC	CASSPLRLAGPLSYEQYF